Given below is one T cell receptor (beta chain) in context. No antigen is known for it. The data were taken from a study of T-cell memory formation after mild COVID-19. Regarding the study as a whole: The SARS-CoV-2 specificity of second-wave clones reaching peak at day 37 remained unverified.

TCRdb re-called the 5' RACE reads with MiXCR, one entry per CDR3 protein. Of around 470,000 distinct CDR3 sequences in the sample, 20% were seen once. CDR1 is SEHNR, CDR2 FQNEAQ, per germline (reference sequence). CDR3 size: 13 residues. The V gene lost 4 bases and the J gene lost 6 bases, with 13 bases spanning the gap. The chain has TRBV7-9 and TRBJ2-7, with TRBD2 as a possible D gene (5 bases). The sequence came from an adult woman who had mild COVID-19 (a few samples of this study predate the infection). Cell type and time point are not known. Sequencing used PBMCs or a T cell subset sorted from them (not recorded which). CDR3 nucleotides: TGTGCCAGCAGCTCAAGGACGGGGTCCGAGCAGTACTTC. Translated: CASSSRTGSEQYF.